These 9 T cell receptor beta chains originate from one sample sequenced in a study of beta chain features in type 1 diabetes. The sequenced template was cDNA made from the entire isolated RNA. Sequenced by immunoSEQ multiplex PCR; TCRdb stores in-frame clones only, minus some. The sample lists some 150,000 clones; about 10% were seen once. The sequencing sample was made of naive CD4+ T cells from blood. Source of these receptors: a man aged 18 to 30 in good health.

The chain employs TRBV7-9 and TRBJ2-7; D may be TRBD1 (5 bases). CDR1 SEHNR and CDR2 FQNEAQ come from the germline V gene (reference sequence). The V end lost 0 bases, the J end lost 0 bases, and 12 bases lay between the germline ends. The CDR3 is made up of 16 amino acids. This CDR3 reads CASSLAGQTSSYEQYF. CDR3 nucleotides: TGTGCCAGCAGCTTAGCGGGGCAGACGAGCTCCTACGAGCAGTACTTC. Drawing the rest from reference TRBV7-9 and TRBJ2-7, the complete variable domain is DTGVSQNPRHKITKRGQNVTFRCDPISEHNRLYWYRQTLGQGPEFLTYFQNEAQLEKSRLLSDRFSAERPKGSFSTLEIQRTEQGDSAMYLCASSLAGQTSSYEQYFGPGTRLTVT.

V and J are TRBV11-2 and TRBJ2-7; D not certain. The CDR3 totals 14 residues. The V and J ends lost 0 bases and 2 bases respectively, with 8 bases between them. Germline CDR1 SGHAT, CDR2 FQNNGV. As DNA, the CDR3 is TGTGCCAGCAGCTTAGATTGGCAAGCCTACGAGCAGTACTTC. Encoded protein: CASSLDWQAYEQYF.

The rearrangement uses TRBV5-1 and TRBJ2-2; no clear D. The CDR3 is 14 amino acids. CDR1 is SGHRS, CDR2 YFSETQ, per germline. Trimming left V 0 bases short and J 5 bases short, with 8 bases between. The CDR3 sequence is CASSLDLRTGELFF. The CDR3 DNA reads TGCGCCAGCAGCTTGGATCTACGGACCGGGGAGCTGTTTTTT.

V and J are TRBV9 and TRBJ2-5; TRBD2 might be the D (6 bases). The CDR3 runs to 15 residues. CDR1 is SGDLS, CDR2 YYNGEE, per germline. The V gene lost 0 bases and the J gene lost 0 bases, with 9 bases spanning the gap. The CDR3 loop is CASSVVGGHQETQYF. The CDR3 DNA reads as TGTGCCAGCAGCGTAGTGGGGGGACACCAAGAGACCCAGTACTTC. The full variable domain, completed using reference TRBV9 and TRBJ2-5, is DSGVTQTPKHLITATGQRVTLRCSPRSGDLSVYWYQQSLDQGLQFLIQYYNGEERAKGNILERFSAQQFPDLHSELNLSSLELGDSALYFCASSVVGGHQETQYFGPGTRLLVL.

The CDR3 loop reads CASSLWPGESSYNSPLHF. In nucleotides, the CDR3 is TGTGCCAGCAGCTTATGGCCAGGGGAGAGCTCCTATAATTCACCCCTCCACTTT. The chain employs TRBV11-2 and TRBJ1-6; tentatively, D is TRBD1 (6 bases). Germline V gives CDR1 SGHAT, CDR2 FQNNGV. The V end lost 2 bases, the J end lost 0 bases, and 14 bases lay between the germline ends. The CDR3 contains 18 residues.

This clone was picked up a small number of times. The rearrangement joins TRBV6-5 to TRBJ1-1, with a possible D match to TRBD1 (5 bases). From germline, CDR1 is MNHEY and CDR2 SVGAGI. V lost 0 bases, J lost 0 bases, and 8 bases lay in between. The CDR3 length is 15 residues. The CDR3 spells CASSYSGTVNTEAFF. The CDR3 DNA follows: TGTGCCAGCAGTTACTCGGGGACTGTGAACACTGAAGCTTTCTTT.

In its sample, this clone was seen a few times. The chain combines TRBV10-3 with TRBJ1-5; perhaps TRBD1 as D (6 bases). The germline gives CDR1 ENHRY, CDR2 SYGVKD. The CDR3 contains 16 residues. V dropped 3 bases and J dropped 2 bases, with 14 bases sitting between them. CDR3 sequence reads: CAISDPTGSGNQPQHF. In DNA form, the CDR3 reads TGTGCCATCAGTGATCCGACAGGCTCGGGCAATCAGCCCCAGCATTTT.

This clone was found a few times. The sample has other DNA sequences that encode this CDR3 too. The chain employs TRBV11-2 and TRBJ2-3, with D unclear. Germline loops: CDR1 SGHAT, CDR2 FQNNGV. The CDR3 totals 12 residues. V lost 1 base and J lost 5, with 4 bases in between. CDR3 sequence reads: CASSLGQDTQYF. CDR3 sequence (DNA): TGTGCCAGCAGCTTAGGGCAAGATACGCAGTATTTT.

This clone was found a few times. CDR3 region: CASSLRNTEAFF. In DNA, the CDR3 is TGTGCCAGCAGCCTCAGGAACACTGAAGCTTTCTTT. The chain is built from TRBV2 and TRBJ1-1, with D hard to call. V lost 6 bases to trimming and J lost 1 base, with 6 bases between them. Germline loops: CDR1 SNHLY, CDR2 FYNNEI. The CDR3 contains 12 residues. Together with reference TRBV2 and TRBJ1-1, the CDR3 gives the full variable domain: EPEVTQTPSHQVTQMGQEVILRCVPISNHLYFYWYRQILGQKVEFLVSFYNNEISEKSEIFDDQFSVERPDGSNFTLKIRSTKLEDSAMYFCASSLRNTEAFFGQGTRLTVV.